This TCR beta chain was found in a study of blood T cell repertoires in COVID-19. At the level of the study: There were acute and convalescent COVID-19 samples, and they came from the United States, Italy and Spain. T cells, B-cell-depleted T cells, or PBMCs supplied cDNA or gDNA.

The authors' processing: Nucleated cell counts were estimated from reference gene primer amplification. The repertoire was sequenced with immunoSEQ multiplex PCR; TCRdb's copy has only in-frame clones and lacks some. V and J calls and clone size are those listed in that table; D and trimming were worked out from the DNA. The sample consists of over 120,000 clones, roughly 80% of them appearing once. The CDR3 spans 15 residues. Looked up from germline, CDR1 is SGHNT and CDR2 is YYREEE (reference sequence). The V and J ends lost 4 bases and 0 bases respectively, with 11 bases between them. Sequencing was carried out using peripheral blood. The receptor was isolated from a woman aged 60-70 years with acute or convalescent COVID-19. V is TRBV5-4 and J is TRBJ2-1; D unclear. CDR3 region: CASSQERSSYNEQFF. The CDR3 region has the DNA TGTGCCAGCAGCCAAGAGCGTAGCTCCTACAATGAGCAGTTCTTC.